This TCR beta chain was recorded in a study of T cells in Graves' hyperthyroidism and ophthalmopathy. The wider study: Initial diagnosis, before any treatment, was when peripheral blood was collected. Study-wide findings and caveats: Patients with ophthalmopathy were separated from those with stable hyperthyroidism by a 13 V-J model. Most thyroid-expanded clonotypes above 0.001 were also found in blood.

This clonotype was observed at least ten times. No antigen is known for it. RNA transcripts yielded amplified TCR beta CDR3 regions. First-round RT-PCR targeting the TCR CDR3 was performed with the HTBI primer set. TCRdb used MiXCR to reprocess the multiplex PCR reads, holding one entry per CDR3 protein. The sample has around 300,000 distinct CDR3 sequences, about an eighth seen once. This clonotype originated in a woman in her twenties or thirties with Graves' hyperthyroidism that later progressed to Graves' ophthalmopathy. Sequencing used blood.

CDR3 in amino acids: CASCARDLRNEQFF. CDR3 coding DNA: TGTGCCAGTTGCGCCCGGGACCTACGCAATGAGCAGTTCTTC. The rearrangement joins TRBV18 to TRBJ2-1; D possibly uses TRBD1 or TRBD2 (5 bases each). The CDR3 is 14 residues long. Trimming stripped 9 bases from V and 6 bases from J, with 18 bases between. Germline CDR1 reads KGHSH; CDR2 reads LQKENI.